These T cell receptor beta chains were read from a single sample in a study of a mutant IDH1 vaccine in newly diagnosed glioma. Sequencing was performed with immunoSEQ multiplex PCR; in TCRdb, only in-frame clones are kept and a portion is missing. The sample lists 50,000 to 65,000 clones; roughly nine tenths were seen once. These receptors' antigens are unknown. Sequences were derived from PBMCs, sampled from a glioma patient whose treatment included an IDH1 peptide vaccine. The origin of the receptors is a man in his fifties with glioma. Each CDR3 is given with its conserved first and last residue. The D gene is left open where the match is weak. The size of a clone is reported for some rows only, either as once, few or many, or as a class for expanded clones.

J gene | clone size | D gene | CDR3 length | V gene | CDR3 protein | CDR3 DNA
TRBJ2-1 | NA | NA | 16 | TRBV7-9 | CASTTTRVAVTNEQFF | TGTGCCAGCACCACCACCCGGGTAGCGGTGACCAATGAGCAGTTCTTC
TRBJ1-4 | NA | NA | 16 | TRBV6-6 | CASSPNYGGGDEKLFF | TGTGCCAGCAGTCCGAATTACGGTGGGGGAGACGAAAAACTGTTTTTT
TRBJ2-7 | NA | TRBD1 | 16 | TRBV5-1 | CASSLAVGTGGGEQYF | TGCGCCAGCAGCTTGGCCGTCGGGACAGGGGGTGGCGAGCAGTACTTC
TRBJ2-1 | NA | TRBD2 | 16 | TRBV7-2 | CASSLDGTSSRGEQFF | TGTGCCAGCAGCTTAGACGGGACTAGCAGCCGCGGTGAGCAGTTCTTC
TRBJ1-1 | NA | NA | 12 | TRBV28 | CASSLGFTEAFF | TGTGCCAGCAGTTTAGGGTTCACTGAAGCTTTCTTT
TRBJ2-2 | once | NA | 15 | TRBV14 | CASSQERGNTGELFF | TGTGCCAGCAGCCAAGAGAGGGGGAACACCGGGGAGCTGTTTTTT
TRBJ2-2 | once | TRBD2 | 16 | TRBV9 | CASSVGLAGRTGELFF | TGTGCCAGCAGCGTAGGGCTAGCGGGGCGAACCGGGGAGCTGTTTTTT
TRBJ1-1 | once | TRBD1 | 15 | TRBV19 | CASTTGGAKNTEAFF | TGTGCCAGTACGACAGGGGGCGCGAAGAACACTGAAGCTTTCTTT
TRBJ2-5 | once | NA | 14 | TRBV7-2 | CASSLGSRSETQYF | TGTGCCAGCAGCTTAGGGTCTAGGTCAGAGACCCAGTACTTC
TRBJ1-1 | NA | TRBD1 | 14 | TRBV10-3 | CAASPGQGYTEAFF | TGTGCCGCGTCCCCGGGACAGGGGTACACTGAAGCTTTCTTT
TRBJ2-5 | NA | NA | 11 | TRBV7-2 | CASSADRNQYF | TGTGCCAGCAGCGCAGACAGAAACCAGTACTTC
TRBJ1-5 | NA | NA | 13 | TRBV27 | CASKEGPRAPQHF | TGTGCCAGCAAAGAGGGCCCTCGGGCGCCCCAGCATTTT
TRBJ1-1 | NA | NA | 15 | TRBV29-1 | CSVEDGARVNTEAFF | TGCAGCGTTGAAGATGGGGCCAGGGTGAACACTGAAGCTTTCTTT
TRBJ2-5 | once | TRBD2 | 18 | TRBV19 | CASSMVRLAGLPQETQYF | TGTGCCAGTAGTATGGTCCGACTAGCGGGGCTCCCCCAAGAGACCCAGTACTTC
TRBJ1-5 | NA | NA | 15 | TRBV27 | CASSFVGSSNQPQHF | TGTGCCAGCAGTTTTGTAGGGTCGAGCAATCAGCCCCAGCATTTT
TRBJ2-2 | NA | NA | 16 | TRBV18 | CASSPGVYRNTGELFF | TGTGCCAGCTCACCAGGAGTTTACCGGAACACCGGGGAGCTGTTTTTT
TRBJ2-1 | NA | TRBD2 | 18 | TRBV19 | CASSIVLAGGRSYNEQFF | TGTGCCAGTAGTATAGTCCTAGCGGGGGGTCGTTCCTACAATGAGCAGTTCTTC
TRBJ2-3 | NA | NA | 17 | TRBV6-8 | CASPALFSRGSTDTQYF | TGTGCCAGCCCGGCACTCTTCTCTAGGGGAAGCACAGATACGCAGTATTTT
TRBJ1-2 | NA | NA | 11 | TRBV20-1 | CSAKTPYGYTF | TGCAGTGCTAAGACACCCTATGGCTACACCTTC
TRBJ2-1 | NA | TRBD2 | 14 | TRBV6-5 | CASRKRGLYNEQFF | TGTGCCAGCAGGAAGCGGGGACTATACAATGAGCAGTTCTTC
TRBJ1-1 | NA | NA | 15 | TRBV6-5 | CASSPWTLEGHEAFF | TGTGCCAGCAGCCCCTGGACGCTTGAGGGTCATGAAGCTTTCTTT
TRBJ1-5 | NA | NA | 15 | TRBV28 | CASRPLEGSNQPQHF | TGTGCCAGCAGACCCCTAGAAGGGAGCAATCAGCCCCAGCATTTT
TRBJ2-7 | NA | NA | 13 | TRBV27 | CASSLSSAHEQYF | TGTGCCAGCAGTTTATCGTCCGCCCACGAGCAGTACTTC
TRBJ1-3 | NA | NA | 12 | TRBV5-1 | CASRQDGNTIYF | TGCGCCAGCAGGCAGGACGGAAACACCATATATTTT
TRBJ1-3 | NA | NA | 14 | TRBV6-1 | CASGGRISGNTIYF | TGTGCCAGCGGGGGAAGAATCTCTGGAAACACCATATATTTT
TRBJ2-7 | once | NA | 15 | TRBV15 | CATSGVAISSYEQYF | TGTGCCACCAGCGGCGTGGCGATCAGCTCCTACGAGCAGTACTTC
TRBJ2-3 | once | NA | 14 | TRBV5-1 | CASSSSGGTDTQYF | TGCGCCAGCAGCTCTTCGGGGGGCACAGATACGCAGTATTTT
TRBJ2-3 | NA | NA | 16 | TRBV5-1 | CASSEVGGRGTDTQYF | TGCGCCAGCAGCGAGGTCGGGGGGCGAGGCACAGATACGCAGTATTTT
TRBJ2-1 | NA | TRBD1 | 15 | TRBV10-1 | CASSDVGTGGNEQFF | TGCGCCAGCAGTGATGTCGGGACAGGGGGCAATGAGCAGTTCTTC
TRBJ1-2 | NA | NA | 13 | TRBV2 | CASRALRTDGYTF | TGTGCCAGCCGGGCTCTACGGACTGATGGCTACACCTTC
TRBJ2-1 | once | TRBD2 | 12 | TRBV13 | CASSRRGGGTFF | TGTGCCAGCAGCCGAAGGGGCGGGGGGACGTTCTTC
TRBJ1-1 | NA | NA | 15 | TRBV5-1 | CASSSLQGRDTEAFF | TGCGCCAGCAGTTCCTTACAGGGTAGGGACACTGAAGCTTTCTTT
TRBJ1-1 | few | NA | 13 | TRBV19 | CASSINENTEAFF | TGTGCCAGTAGTATCAATGAGAACACTGAAGCTTTCTTT
TRBJ2-1 | NA | TRBD2 | 16 | TRBV19 | CASSRRGGKTYNEQFF | TGTGCCAGTAGCCGCCGGGGGGGGAAGACCTACAATGAGCAGTTCTTC
TRBJ1-2 | NA | NA | 13 | TRBV5-8 | CASSYSTNYGYTF | TGTGCCAGCAGCTACAGTACTAACTATGGCTACACCTTC
TRBJ2-5 | NA | NA | 13 | TRBV18 | CASSQGVQETQYF | TGTGCCAGCTCACAGGGGGTCCAAGAGACCCAGTACTTC
TRBJ2-4 | NA | TRBD2 | 14 | TRBV29-1 | CSVPLAGGGNIQYF | TGCAGCGTTCCCTTAGCGGGGGGTGGGAACATTCAGTACTTC
TRBJ2-7 | NA | NA | 15 | TRBV11-3 | CASSLGGGTTYEQYF | TGTGCCAGCAGCTTAGGAGGGGGAACAACCTACGAGCAGTACTTC
TRBJ1-2 | NA | NA | 15 | TRBV6-5 | CASSYSQGQNYGYTF | TGTGCCAGCAGTTACTCTCAGGGCCAAAACTATGGCTACACCTTC
TRBJ1-1 | NA | NA | 14 | TRBV28 | CASSLSFGRPEAFF | TGTGCCAGCAGTTTATCGTTTGGACGTCCTGAAGCTTTCTTT